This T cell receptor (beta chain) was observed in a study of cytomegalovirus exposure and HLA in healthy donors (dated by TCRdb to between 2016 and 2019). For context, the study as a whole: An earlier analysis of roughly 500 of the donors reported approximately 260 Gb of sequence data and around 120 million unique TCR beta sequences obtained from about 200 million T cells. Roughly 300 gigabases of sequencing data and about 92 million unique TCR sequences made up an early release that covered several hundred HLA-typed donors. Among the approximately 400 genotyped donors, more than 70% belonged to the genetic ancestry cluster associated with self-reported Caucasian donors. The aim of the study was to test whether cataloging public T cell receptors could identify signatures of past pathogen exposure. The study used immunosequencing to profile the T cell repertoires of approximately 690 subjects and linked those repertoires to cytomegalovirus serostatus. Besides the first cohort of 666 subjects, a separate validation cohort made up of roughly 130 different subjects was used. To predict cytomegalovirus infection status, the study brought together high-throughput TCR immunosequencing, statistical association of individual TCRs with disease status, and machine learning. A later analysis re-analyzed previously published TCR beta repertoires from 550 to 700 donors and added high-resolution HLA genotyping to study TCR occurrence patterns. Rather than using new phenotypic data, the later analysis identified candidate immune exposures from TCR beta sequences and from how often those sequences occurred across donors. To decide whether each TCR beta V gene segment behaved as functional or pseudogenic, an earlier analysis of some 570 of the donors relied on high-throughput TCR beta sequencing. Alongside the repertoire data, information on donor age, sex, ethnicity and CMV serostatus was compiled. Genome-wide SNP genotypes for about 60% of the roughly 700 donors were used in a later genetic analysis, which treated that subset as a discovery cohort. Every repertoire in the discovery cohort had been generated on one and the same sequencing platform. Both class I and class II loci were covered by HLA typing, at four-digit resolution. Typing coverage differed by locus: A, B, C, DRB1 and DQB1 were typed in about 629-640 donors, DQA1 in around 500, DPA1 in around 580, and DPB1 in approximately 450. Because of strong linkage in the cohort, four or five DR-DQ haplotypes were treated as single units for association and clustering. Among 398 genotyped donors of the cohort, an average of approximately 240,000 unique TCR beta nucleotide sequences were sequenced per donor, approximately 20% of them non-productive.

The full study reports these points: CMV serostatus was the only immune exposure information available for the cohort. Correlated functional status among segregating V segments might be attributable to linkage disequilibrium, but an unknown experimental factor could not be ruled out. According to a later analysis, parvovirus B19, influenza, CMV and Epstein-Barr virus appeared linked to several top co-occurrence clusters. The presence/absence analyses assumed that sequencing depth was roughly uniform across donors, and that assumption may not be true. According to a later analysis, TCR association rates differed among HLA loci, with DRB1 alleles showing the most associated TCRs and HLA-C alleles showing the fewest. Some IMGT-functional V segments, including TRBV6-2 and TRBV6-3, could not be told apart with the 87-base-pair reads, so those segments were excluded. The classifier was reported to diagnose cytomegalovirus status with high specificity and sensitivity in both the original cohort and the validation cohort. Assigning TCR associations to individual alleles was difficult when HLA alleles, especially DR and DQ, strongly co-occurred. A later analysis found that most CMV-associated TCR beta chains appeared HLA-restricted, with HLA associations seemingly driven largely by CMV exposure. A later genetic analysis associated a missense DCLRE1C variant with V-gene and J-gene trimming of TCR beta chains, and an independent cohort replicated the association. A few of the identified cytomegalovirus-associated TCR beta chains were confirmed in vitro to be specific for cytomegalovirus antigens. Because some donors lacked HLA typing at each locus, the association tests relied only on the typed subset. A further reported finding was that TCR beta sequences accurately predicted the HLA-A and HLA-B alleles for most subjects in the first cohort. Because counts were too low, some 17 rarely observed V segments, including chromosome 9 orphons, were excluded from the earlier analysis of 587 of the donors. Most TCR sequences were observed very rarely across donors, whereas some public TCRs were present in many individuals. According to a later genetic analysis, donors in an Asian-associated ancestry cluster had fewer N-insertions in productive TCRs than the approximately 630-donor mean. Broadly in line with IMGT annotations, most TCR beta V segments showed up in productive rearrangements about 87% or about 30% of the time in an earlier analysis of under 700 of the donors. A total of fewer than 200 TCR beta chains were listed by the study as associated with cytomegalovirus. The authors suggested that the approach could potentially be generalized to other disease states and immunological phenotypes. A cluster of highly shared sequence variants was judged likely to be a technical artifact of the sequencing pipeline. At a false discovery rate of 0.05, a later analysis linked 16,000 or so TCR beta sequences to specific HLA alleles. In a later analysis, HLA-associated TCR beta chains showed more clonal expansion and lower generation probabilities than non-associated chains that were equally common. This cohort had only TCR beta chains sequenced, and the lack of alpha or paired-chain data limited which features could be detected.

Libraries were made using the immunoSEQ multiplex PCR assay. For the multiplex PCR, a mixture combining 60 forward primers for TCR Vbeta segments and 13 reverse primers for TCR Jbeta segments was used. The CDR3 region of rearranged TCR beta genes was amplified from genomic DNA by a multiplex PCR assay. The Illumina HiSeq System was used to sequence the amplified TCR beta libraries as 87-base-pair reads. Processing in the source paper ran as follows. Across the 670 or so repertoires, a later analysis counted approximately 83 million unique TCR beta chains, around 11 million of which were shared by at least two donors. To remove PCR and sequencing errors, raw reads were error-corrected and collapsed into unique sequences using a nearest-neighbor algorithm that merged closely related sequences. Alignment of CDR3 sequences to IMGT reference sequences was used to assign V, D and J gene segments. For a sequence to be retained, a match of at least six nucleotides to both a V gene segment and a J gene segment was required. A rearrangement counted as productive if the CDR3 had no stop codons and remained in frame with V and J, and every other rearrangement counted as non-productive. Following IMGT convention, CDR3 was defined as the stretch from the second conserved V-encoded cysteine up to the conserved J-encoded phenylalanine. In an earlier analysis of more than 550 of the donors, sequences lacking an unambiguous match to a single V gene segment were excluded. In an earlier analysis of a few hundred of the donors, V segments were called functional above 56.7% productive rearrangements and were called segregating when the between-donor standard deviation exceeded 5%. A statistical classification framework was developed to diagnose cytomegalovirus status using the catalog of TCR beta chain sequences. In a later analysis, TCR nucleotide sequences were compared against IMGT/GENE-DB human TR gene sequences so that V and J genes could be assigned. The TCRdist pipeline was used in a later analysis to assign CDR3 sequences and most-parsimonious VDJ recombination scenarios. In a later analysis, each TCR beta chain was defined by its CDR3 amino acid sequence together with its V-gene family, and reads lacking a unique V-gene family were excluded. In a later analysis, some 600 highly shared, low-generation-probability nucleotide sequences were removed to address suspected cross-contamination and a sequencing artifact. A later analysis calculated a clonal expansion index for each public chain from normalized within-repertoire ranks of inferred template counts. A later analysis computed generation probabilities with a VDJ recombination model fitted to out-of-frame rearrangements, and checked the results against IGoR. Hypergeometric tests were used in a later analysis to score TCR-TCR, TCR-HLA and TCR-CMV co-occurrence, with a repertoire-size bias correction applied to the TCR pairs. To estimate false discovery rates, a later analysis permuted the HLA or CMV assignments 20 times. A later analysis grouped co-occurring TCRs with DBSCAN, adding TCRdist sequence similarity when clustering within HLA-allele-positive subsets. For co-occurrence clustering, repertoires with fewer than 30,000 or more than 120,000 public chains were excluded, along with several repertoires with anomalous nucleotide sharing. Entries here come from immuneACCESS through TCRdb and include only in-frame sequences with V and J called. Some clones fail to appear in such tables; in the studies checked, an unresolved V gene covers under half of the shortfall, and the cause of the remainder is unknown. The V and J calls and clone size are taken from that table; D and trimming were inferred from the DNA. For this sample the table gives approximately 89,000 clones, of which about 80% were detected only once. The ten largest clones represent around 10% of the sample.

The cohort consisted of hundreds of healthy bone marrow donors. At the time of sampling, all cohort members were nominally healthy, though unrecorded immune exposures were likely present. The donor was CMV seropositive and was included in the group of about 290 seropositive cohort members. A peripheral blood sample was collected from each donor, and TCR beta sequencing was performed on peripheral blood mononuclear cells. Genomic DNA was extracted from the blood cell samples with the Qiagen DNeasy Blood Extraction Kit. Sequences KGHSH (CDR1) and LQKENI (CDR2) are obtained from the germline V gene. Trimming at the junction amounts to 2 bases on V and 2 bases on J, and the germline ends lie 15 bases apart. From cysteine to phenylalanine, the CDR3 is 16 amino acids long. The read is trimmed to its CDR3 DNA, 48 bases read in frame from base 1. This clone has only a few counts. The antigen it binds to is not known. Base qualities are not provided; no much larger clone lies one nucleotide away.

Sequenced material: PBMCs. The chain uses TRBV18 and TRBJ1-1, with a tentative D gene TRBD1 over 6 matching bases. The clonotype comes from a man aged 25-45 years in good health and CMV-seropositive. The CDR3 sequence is CASSPGLSDRNTEAFF. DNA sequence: TGTGCCAGCTCACCAGGCCTGTCGGACAGAAACACTGAAGCTTTCTTT.